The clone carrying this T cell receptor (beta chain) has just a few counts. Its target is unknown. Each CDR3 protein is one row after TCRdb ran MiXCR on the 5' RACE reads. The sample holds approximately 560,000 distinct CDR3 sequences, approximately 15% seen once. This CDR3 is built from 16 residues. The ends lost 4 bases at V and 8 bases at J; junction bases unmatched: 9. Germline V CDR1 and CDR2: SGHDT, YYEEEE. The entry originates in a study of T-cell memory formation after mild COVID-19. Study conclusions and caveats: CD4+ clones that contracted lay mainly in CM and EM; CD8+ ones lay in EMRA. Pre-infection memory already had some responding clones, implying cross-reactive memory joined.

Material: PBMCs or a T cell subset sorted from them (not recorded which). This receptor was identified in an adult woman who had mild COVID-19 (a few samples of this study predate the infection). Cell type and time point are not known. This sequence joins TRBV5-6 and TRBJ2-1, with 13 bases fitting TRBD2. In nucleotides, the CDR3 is TGTGCCAGCAGCCAGACTGGACTAGCGGGAGCCCATGAGCAGTTCTTC. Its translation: CASSQTGLAGAHEQFF.